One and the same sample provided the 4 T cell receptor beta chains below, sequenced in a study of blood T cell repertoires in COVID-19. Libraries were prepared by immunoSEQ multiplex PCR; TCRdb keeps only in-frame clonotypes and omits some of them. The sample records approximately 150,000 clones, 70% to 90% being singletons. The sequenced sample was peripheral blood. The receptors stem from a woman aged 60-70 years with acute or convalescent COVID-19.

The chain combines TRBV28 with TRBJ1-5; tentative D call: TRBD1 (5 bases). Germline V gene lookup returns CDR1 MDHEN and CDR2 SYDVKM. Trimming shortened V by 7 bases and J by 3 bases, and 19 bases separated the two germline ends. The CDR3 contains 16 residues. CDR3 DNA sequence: TGTGCCAGCATCGGCCCCTCGGGGGGATACAATCAGCCCCAGCATTTT. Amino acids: CASIGPSGGYNQPQHF.

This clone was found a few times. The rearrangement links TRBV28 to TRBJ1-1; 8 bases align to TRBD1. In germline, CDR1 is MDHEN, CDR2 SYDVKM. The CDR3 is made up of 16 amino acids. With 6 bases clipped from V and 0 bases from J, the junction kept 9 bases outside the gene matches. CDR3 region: CASSPGQGALNTEAFF. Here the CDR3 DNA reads TGTGCCAGCAGCCCTGGACAGGGTGCCCTGAACACTGAAGCTTTCTTT.

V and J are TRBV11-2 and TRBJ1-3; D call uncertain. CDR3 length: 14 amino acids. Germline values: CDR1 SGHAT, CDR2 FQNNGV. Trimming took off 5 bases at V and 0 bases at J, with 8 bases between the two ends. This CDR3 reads CASSVPSSGNTIYF. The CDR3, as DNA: TGTGCCAGCAGCGTACCCAGCTCTGGAAACACCATATATTTT.

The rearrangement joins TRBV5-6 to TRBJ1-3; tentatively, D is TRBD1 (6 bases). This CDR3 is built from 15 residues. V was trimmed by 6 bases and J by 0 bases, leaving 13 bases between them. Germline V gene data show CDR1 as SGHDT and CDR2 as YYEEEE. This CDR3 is CASKTGSFSGNTIYF. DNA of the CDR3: TGTGCCAGCAAGACAGGTTCTTTCTCTGGAAACACCATATATTTT.